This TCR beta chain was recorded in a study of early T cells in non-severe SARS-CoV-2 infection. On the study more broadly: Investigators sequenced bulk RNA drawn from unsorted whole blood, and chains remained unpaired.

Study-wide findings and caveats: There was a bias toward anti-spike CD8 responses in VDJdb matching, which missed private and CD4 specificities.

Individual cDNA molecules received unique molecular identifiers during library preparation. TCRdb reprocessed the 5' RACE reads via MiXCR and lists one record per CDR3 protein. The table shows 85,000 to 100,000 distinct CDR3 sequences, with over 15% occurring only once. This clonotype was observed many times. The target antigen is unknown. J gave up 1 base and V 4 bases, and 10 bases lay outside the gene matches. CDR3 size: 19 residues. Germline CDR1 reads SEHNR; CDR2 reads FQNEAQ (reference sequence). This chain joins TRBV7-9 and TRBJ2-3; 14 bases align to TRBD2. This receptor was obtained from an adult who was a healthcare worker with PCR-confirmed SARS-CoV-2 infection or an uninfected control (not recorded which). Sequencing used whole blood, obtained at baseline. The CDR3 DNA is TGTGCCAGCAGCTACGGACTCGGACTAGCGGGAGGACGCACAGATACGCAGTATTTT. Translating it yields CASSYGLGLAGGRTDTQYF.